The clone carrying this T cell receptor (beta chain) was recorded at least ten times. The antigen remains undetermined. The data derive from a study of T cells in Graves' hyperthyroidism and ophthalmopathy. Study-wide findings and caveats: Stable hyperthyroidism was separated from ophthalmopathy by a model based on 13 V-J features.

There were TCR beta CDR3 regions amplified from RNA transcripts. A set of HTBI primers served as the primers for a first-round RT-PCR of the TCR CDR3. Using its own MiXCR run on the multiplex PCR reads, TCRdb lists one record per CDR3 protein. The sample has about 290,000 distinct CDR3 sequences; over 15% are singletons. The CDR3 spans 14 residues. V lost 3 bases and J 5 bases, leaving 13 bases between the germline ends. Germline values: CDR1 MNHNS, CDR2 SASEGT. Disease duration was under 3 months in the ophthalmopathy patients, who also had a Clinical Activity Score of at least 3 and a NOSPECS grade of at least 4.

The chain has TRBV6-1 and TRBJ1-2; maybe TRBD1 (6 bases). This TCR was recovered from a woman aged 55-75 years with Graves' ophthalmopathy. The sequenced material came from blood. The CDR3 bases are TGTGCCAGCAGTGACAGACAGGACAAGTATGGCTACACCTTC. It is translated as CASSDRQDKYGYTF.